This T cell receptor beta chain emerged from a study of cytomegalovirus exposure and HLA in healthy donors. In the PCR, 60 Vbeta and 13 Jbeta primers were used. The assay was immunoSEQ multiplex PCR, and TCRdb's table has in-frame clones only and misses some. The sample lists about 90,000 clones, roughly 67% occurring once. Of note for this clone: Its specificity is not known.

The study's findings and limits: One variant, a missense change in DCLRE1C, was linked in a later analysis to TCR beta V- and J-gene trimming. In a later analysis, 16,951 TCR beta sequences were associated with HLA alleles at 0.05 false discovery rate. The study labeled 180 or so TCR beta chains cytomegalovirus-associated. The classifier reportedly diagnosed cytomegalovirus status with high specificity and sensitivity.

Germline trimming cut 0 bases from V and 2 bases from J; bases unmatched to any gene: 5. Germline V CDR1 and CDR2: SGHVS, FNYEAQ. This CDR3 has 16 residues. The chain uses TRBV7-6 and TRBJ2-3; 7 bases are shared with TRBD1. The sequencing input was PBMCs. The TCR originated in a woman in her forties or fifties in good health and CMV-seropositive. The CDR3 region is CASSLAPGGTTDTQYF. Here the CDR3 DNA reads TGTGCCAGCAGCTTAGCGCCAGGGGGTACCACAGATACGCAGTATTTT.